Shown below are 2 T cell receptor beta chains from a single sample sequenced in a study of T cells after yellow fever vaccination. Using its own MiXCR run on the 5' RACE reads, TCRdb lists one record per CDR3 protein. The sample lists approximately 90,000 distinct CDR3 sequences, 13% occurring once. The specimen comprised CD8+ T cells not binding an NS4B(214-222) dextramer, sorted from PBMCs, sampled more than 20 days after the first yellow fever vaccination. The receptors were sampled from a man between 18 and 35 years old who received the YFV17D yellow fever vaccine.

The chain joins TRBV12-3 or TRBV12-4 to TRBJ1-6, with D perhaps matching TRBD1 (5 bases). Between the trimmed V and J ends, which lost 6 bases and 9 bases, there was a span of 9 bases. This CDR3 region has 12 residues. CDR3 in amino acids: CASRRGVSPLHF. Written as DNA, the CDR3 is TGTGCCAGCAGACGAGGGGTTTCACCCCTCCACTTT.

The chain has TRBV7-2 and TRBJ2-3, with D tentatively TRBD2 (6 bases). This CDR3 spans 15 amino acids. Germline V gene lookup returns CDR1 SGHTA and CDR2 FQGNSA. Trimming cost V 3 bases and J 3 bases, with 13 bases left between them. As DNA, the CDR3 is TGTGCCAGCAGCTTCGTGGCGGGGATTACAGATACGCAGTATTTT. Its translation is CASSFVAGITDTQYF.